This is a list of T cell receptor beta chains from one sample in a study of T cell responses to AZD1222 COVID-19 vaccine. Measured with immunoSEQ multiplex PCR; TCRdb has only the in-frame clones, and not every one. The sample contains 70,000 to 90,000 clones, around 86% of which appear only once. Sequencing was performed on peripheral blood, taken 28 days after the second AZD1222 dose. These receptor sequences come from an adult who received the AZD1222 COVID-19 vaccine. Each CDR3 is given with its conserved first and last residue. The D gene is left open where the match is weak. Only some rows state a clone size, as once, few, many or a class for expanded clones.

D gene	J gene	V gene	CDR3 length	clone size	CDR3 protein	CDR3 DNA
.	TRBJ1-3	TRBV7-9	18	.	CASSLVGEQFPSGNTIYF	TGTGCCAGCAGCTTAGTCGGGGAACAGTTCCCCTCTGGAAACACCATATATTTT
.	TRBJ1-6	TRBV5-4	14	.	CASSLSPGMRPLHF	TGTGCCAGCAGCTTGAGTCCGGGGATGCGACCCCTCCACTTT
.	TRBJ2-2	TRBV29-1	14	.	CSVVGPGSTGELFF	TGCAGCGTTGTAGGTCCGGGGAGCACCGGGGAGCTGTTTTTT
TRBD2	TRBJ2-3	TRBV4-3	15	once	CASSQGHGREDTQYF	TGCGCCAGCAGCCAAGGGCACGGGAGGGAGGATACGCAGTATTTT
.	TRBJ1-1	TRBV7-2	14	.	CASRMGGVGTEAFF	TGTGCCAGCAGGATGGGAGGGGTGGGCACTGAAGCTTTCTTT
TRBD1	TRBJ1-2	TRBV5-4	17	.	CASSMGQGISGYYGYTF	TGTGCCAGCAGCATGGGACAGGGGATTTCGGGATACTATGGCTACACCTTC
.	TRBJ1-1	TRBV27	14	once	CASSDRLGMTEAFF	TGTGCCAGCAGCGACAGGCTCGGGATGACTGAAGCTTTCTTT
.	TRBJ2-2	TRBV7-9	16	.	CASSPRSGLPKRELFF	TGTGCCAGCAGCCCGAGGTCGGGACTTCCCAAGAGGGAGCTGTTTTTT
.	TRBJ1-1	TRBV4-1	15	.	CASSQPAGKNTEAFF	TGCGCCAGCAGCCAACCGGCAGGGAAAAACACTGAAGCTTTCTTT
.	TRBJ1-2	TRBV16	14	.	CASSPIQGNYGYTF	TGTGCCAGCAGCCCTATACAGGGTAACTATGGCTACACCTTC
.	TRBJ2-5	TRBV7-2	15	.	CASSLGGGEQETQYF	TGTGCCAGCAGCTTGGGAGGGGGGGAACAAGAGACCCAGTACTTC
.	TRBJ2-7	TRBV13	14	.	CASSRAPISHEQYF	TGTGCCAGCAGCCGCGCGCCAATAAGCCACGAGCAGTACTTC
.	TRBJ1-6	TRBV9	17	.	CASSGGTGWSYNSPLHF	TGTGCCAGCAGCGGGGGGACGGGATGGTCCTATAATTCACCCCTCCACTTT
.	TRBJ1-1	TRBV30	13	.	CAWCPGGHAEAFF	TGTGCCTGGTGCCCGGGGGGTCACGCTGAAGCTTTCTTT
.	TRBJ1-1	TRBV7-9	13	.	CASSFLSNTEAFF	TGTGCCAGCAGCTTTTTGTCGAACACTGAAGCTTTCTTT
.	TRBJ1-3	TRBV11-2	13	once	CASSQALGNTIYF	TGTGCCAGCAGCCAGGCGTTGGGAAACACCATATATTTT
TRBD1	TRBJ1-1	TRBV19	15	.	CASSVKQGLNTEAFF	TGTGCCAGTAGTGTTAAACAGGGGCTTAACACTGAAGCTTTCTTT
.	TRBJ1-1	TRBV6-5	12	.	CASSLNQEEAFF	TGTGCCAGCAGTCTCAACCAGGAGGAAGCTTTCTTT
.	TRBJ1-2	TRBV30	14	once	CAWSALSDRGGYTF	TGTGCCTGGAGTGCCCTCTCGGACAGAGGTGGCTACACCTTC
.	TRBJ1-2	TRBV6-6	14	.	CASSLSDSLYGYTF	TGTGCCAGCAGTTTATCGGACAGCCTCTATGGCTACACCTTC
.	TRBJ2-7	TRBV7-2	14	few	CASSFMSEPYEQYF	TGTGCCAGCAGCTTTATGTCTGAGCCCTACGAGCAGTACTTC
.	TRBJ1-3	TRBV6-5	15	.	CASSSATSSGNTIYF	TGTGCCAGCAGTTCCGCGACTAGCTCTGGAAACACCATATATTTT
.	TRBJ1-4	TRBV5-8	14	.	CASSLDSRARELFF	TGTGCCAGCAGCTTGGACAGTCGGGCTAGGGAACTGTTTTTT
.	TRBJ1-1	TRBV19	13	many	CASSIDGQTEAFF	TGTGCCAGTAGTATAGACGGACAGACTGAAGCTTTCTTT
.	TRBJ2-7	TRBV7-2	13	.	CASSFTGSHEQYF	TGTGCCAGCAGCTTCACAGGGTCCCACGAGCAGTACTTC
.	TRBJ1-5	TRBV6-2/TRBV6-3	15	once	CASSRAQTGNQPQHF	TGTGCCAGCAGCCGGGCTCAAACCGGCAATCAGCCCCAGCATTTT